The clone carrying this T cell receptor beta chain came up many times. Its target is not known. This CDR3 region has 14 residues. V was cut by 5 bases and J by 4 bases, with 11 bases left in between. From germline, CDR1 is SGHTA and CDR2 FQGNSA. This record comes from a study of T-cell memory formation after mild COVID-19. Study-wide results and limits: Chiefly within CM and EM were the contracting CD4+ clones; CD8+ ones were within EMRA. The authors did not confirm SARS-CoV-2 specificity of second-wave clones peaking day 37. Later expanders leaned toward CD4+, whereas clones contracting from day 15 to 85 were balanced CD4/CD8.

Barcoded TCR alpha and TCR beta cDNA libraries with UMIs came from 5'RACE using constant-segment primers. Using its own MiXCR run on the 5' RACE reads, TCRdb lists one record per CDR3 protein. The sample shows roughly 340,000 distinct CDR3 sequences, more than 15% of them seen only once. The chain joins TRBV7-2 to TRBJ1-4; tentative D call: TRBD1 (5 bases). This clonotype originated in a man between 18 and 35 years old who had mild COVID-19 (a few samples of this study predate the infection). Cell type and time point are not known. Input material: PBMCs or a T cell subset sorted from them (not recorded which). The CDR3 sequence: CASSITGLNEKLFF. The CDR3 nucleotides are TGTGCCAGCAGCATCACAGGTCTTAATGAAAAACTGTTTTTT.